The 10 T cell receptor beta chains below were found in one sample sequenced in a study of T cell repertoires in cytomegalovirus infection. Their target antigens are unknown. Via MiXCR, TCRdb re-called the reads, giving one row per CDR3 protein. The sample consists of about 470,000 distinct CDR3 sequences, approximately 40% of them appearing once. The source was cultured PBMCs, collected from culture after CMV antigen stimulation. The receptor set was obtained from a human donor in good health (CMV status not recorded). Some clones in this sample may be carry-over from other donors' samples.

This chain joins TRBV7-6 and TRBJ2-5, with 9 positions matching TRBD1. This CDR3 is built from 16 residues. The germline gives CDR1 SGHVS, CDR2 FNYEAQ. The V gene end was trimmed by 5 bases and the J gene end by 5 bases; junction bases not matched to a gene: 12. The CDR3: CASSPRGDRAVETQYF. DNA for the CDR3: TGTGCCAGCAGCCCTAGGGGGGACAGGGCCGTGGAGACCCAGTACTTC.

The chain couples TRBV4-1 to TRBJ1-1; D might be TRBD1 (5 bases). Trimming took 0 bases from V and 2 from J, leaving 22 bases between them. This CDR3 is built from 19 residues. CDR1 is MGHRA and CDR2 is YSYEKL in the germline V gene. CDR3 in amino acids: CASSQEGEGYMSLNTEAFF. CDR3 nucleotides: TGCGCCAGCAGCCAAGAGGGGGAAGGGTATATGAGCCTTAACACTGAAGCTTTCTTT.

The CDR3 DNA sequence: TGTGCCAGCAGTTTACAGGGGGTGGGATATAGCAATCAGCCCCAGCATTTT. It is translated as CASSLQGVGYSNQPQHF. V gene TRBV27 combines with J gene TRBJ1-5; 7 nucleotides match TRBD1. In germline, CDR1 is MNHEY, CDR2 SMNVEV (reference sequence). The CDR3 length is 17 residues. V was pared by 2 bases and J by 0 bases, with 7 bases of the junction left unmatched.

J is TRBJ2-1 and V is TRBV12-3 or TRBV12-4; no clear D gene. CDR3 length equals 13 residues. The V gene lost 6 bases and the J gene lost 5 bases, with 11 bases spanning the gap. The CDR3 protein is CASRLRPNNEQFF. CDR3 coding DNA: TGTGCCAGCAGGTTAAGGCCTAACAATGAGCAGTTCTTC.

This clonotype was counted a few times. The chain employs TRBV6-5 and TRBJ1-4; D not resolved. The germline V gene has CDR1 MNHEY and CDR2 SVGAGI. The V end was cut by 0 bases, the J end by 7 bases, with 6 bases between. The CDR3 has 13 residues. The CDR3 protein is CASSYSTAEKLFF. In nucleotides, the CDR3 is TGTGCCAGCAGTTACTCGACTGCTGAAAAACTGTTTTTT.

The V call is TRBV7-2, the J call TRBJ1-5; tentative D call: TRBD1 (5 bases). The CDR3 covers 15 residues. The germline V gene has CDR1 SGHTA and CDR2 FQGNSA. Trimming left V 5 bases short and J 6 bases short, with 17 bases between. The CDR3 DNA follows: TGTGCCAGCAGCCCGGTCGTCCTTCAGGGTCAGCCCCAGCATTTT. It codes for CASSPVVLQGQPQHF.

This clonotype was seen only a few times. This sequence joins TRBV19 and TRBJ1-5; D possibly corresponds to TRBD1 (5 bases). V lost 7 bases and J lost 5, with 15 bases in between. The CDR3 is made up of 14 amino acids. Per germline, CDR1 LNHDA and CDR2 SQIVND (reference sequence). DNA of the CDR3: TGTGCCAGTACGGGCAGGGAGATTCATCAGCCCCAGCATTTT. It is translated as CASTGREIHQPQHF.

V gene TRBV7-9 combines with J gene TRBJ2-3; TRBD2 agrees at 7 bases. This CDR3 region has 16 residues. Germline V gives CDR1 SEHNR, CDR2 FQNEAQ (reference sequence). The V and J ends lost 8 bases and 5 bases, in that order; junction bases with no gene match: 16. The CDR3 coding sequence is TGTGCCAGCGGGGGGAGTTCCGGACTAGAAAGAGATACGCAGTATTTT. Amino acid sequence: CASGGSSGLERDTQYF.

CDR3 loop: CASSLERGAYQETQYF. In DNA, the CDR3 is TGTGCCAGCAGCTTAGAGCGGGGGGCCTACCAAGAGACCCAGTACTTC. The V call is TRBV7-9, the J call TRBJ2-5, with 9 positions matching TRBD2. Trimming cost V 1 base and J 0 bases; bases outside gene matches: 3. Germline V gives CDR1 SEHNR, CDR2 FQNEAQ (reference sequence). This CDR3 has 16 amino acids.

The V gene is TRBV7-2, the J gene TRBJ2-5, with 10 bases fitting TRBD2. Germline-derived CDR1 and CDR2 are SGHTA and FQGNSA. This CDR3 spans 17 amino acids. The V and J ends lost 5 bases and 2 bases, in that order; junction bases with no gene match: 11. CDR3 residues: CASSVAPSGSGQETQYF. In DNA form, the CDR3 reads TGTGCCAGCAGCGTCGCCCCTAGCGGGAGTGGGCAAGAGACCCAGTACTTC.